This is a list of T cell receptor beta chains from one sample in a study of blood T cell repertoires in COVID-19. Some clones are missing from TCRdb's copy, which holds only in-frame ones; the method was immunoSEQ multiplex PCR. The sample includes under 200,000 clones, approximately 86% seen only once; the top ten take roughly 3.5%. Sequenced material: peripheral blood. These receptors all stem from a man in his 70s with acute or convalescent COVID-19. CDR3s include the opening cysteine and the closing phenylalanine or tryptophan. A D gene is named only where the DNA matches it firmly. Size is stated for part of the rows, as once, few or many counts, or as a class when the clone is expanded.

d_call,clone_size,v_call,j_call,cdr3_nt,cdr3_aa
TRBD2,-,TRBV24-1,TRBJ2-2,TGTGCCACCAGTAAAGCGGGAGGGGCCGGGGAGCTGTTTTTT,CATSKAGGAGELFF
-,once,TRBV27,TRBJ1-1,TGTGCCAGCAGTTTAGACAGATACTACACTGAAGCTTTCTTT,CASSLDRYYTEAFF
TRBD2,-,TRBV6-5,TRBJ2-5,TGTGCCAGCAGTTCTAGCGGAGAAGAGACCCAGTACTTC,CASSSSGEETQYF
TRBD1,-,TRBV12-5,TRBJ2-1,TGTGCTAGTGGTTCTGGGACAGGGGCCAATGAGCAGTTCTTC,CASGSGTGANEQFF
-,-,TRBV7-2,TRBJ1-2,TGTGCCAGCAGCTCCAGGCGGGATTATGGCTACACCTTC,CASSSRRDYGYTF
-,-,TRBV9,TRBJ1-4,TGTGCCAGCAGCGTATTCGAGCATGTCGGTAATGAAAAACTGTTTTTT,CASSVFEHVGNEKLFF
-,once,TRBV6-1,TRBJ2-5,TGTGCCAGCAGTGAACGAGGCCACCAAGAGACCCAGTACTTC,CASSERGHQETQYF
-,few,TRBV5-1,TRBJ2-7,TGCGCCAGCAGCTTTAGACGGGGATCCTACGAGCAGTACTTC,CASSFRRGSYEQYF
TRBD2,-,TRBV4-1,TRBJ2-1,TGCGCCAGCAGCCCAGACGGTGACGGTCTAGCGGGAGGGGAGCAGTTCTTC,CASSPDGDGLAGGEQFF
TRBD2,-,TRBV2,TRBJ2-5,TGTGCCAGCGCGGGGGGATGGGGAGAGACCCAGTACTTC,CASAGGWGETQYF
TRBD1,-,TRBV19,TRBJ1-1,TGTGCCAGTAGTAAGGGACAGGGAAGTACTGAAGCTTTCTTT,CASSKGQGSTEAFF
-,once,TRBV5-1,TRBJ2-6,TGCGCCAGCAGCTTATACGGTTCGGGGTCTGGGGCCAACGTCCTGACTTTC,CASSLYGSGSGANVLTF
TRBD1,-,TRBV5-4,TRBJ1-1,TGTGCCAGCAGCTTGGTAGGGGGCGAGTATGACACTGAAGCTTTCTTT,CASSLVGGEYDTEAFF
-,-,TRBV28,TRBJ2-5,TGTGCCAGCACCTTGGGAGGGGGGGCGGAGACCCAGTACTTC,CASTLGGGAETQYF
-,-,TRBV9,TRBJ2-2,TGTGCCAGCAGCTTTGACTCGAACACCGGGGAGCTGTTTTTT,CASSFDSNTGELFF
TRBD2,-,TRBV28,TRBJ2-1,TGTGCCAGCAGAACCGGGACTATCTCCTACAATGAGCAGTTCTTC,CASRTGTISYNEQFF
-,-,TRBV5-8,TRBJ1-5,TGTGCCAGCAGCTTCAAGCTATATAGCAATCAGCCCCAGCATTTT,CASSFKLYSNQPQHF
-,-,TRBV10-1,TRBJ2-7,TGCGCCAGCCGTCGGGGGTCGAGATGCTACGAGCAGTACTTC,CASRRGSRCYEQYF
TRBD1,-,TRBV27,TRBJ1-6,TGTGCCAGCAGCCCGACGACAGGGGCTAATTCACCCCTCCACTTT,CASSPTTGANSPLHF
-,-,TRBV2,TRBJ1-2,TGTGCCAGCAGTGAAAGGGGCAGTGGCTACACCTTC,CASSERGSGYTF
-,-,TRBV10-1,TRBJ2-1,TGCGCCAGCAGCCGGACTTACTACAATGAGCAGTTCTTC,CASSRTYYNEQFF
-,-,TRBV6-5,TRBJ1-4,TGTGCCAGCATGGCAGGTTCGGGAGGGATAGAAAAACTGTTTTTT,CASMAGSGGIEKLFF
-,-,TRBV29-1,TRBJ1-2,TGCAGCGTAAGCGAGGGAGGCTACACCTTC,CSVSEGGYTF
-,-,TRBV6-5,TRBJ2-3,TGTGCCAGCAGTTACAATTGGGCTAGCACAGATACGCAGTATTTT,CASSYNWASTDTQYF